This T cell receptor beta chain originates from a study of cytomegalovirus exposure and HLA in healthy donors. Study observations and caveats: The analysis excluded some indistinguishable V segments, including TRBV6-2 and TRBV6-3.

The germline CDR1 and CDR2 sequences are MNHNS and SASEGT. V was pared by 9 bases and J by 5 bases, with 7 bases of the junction left unmatched. The CDR3 contains 14 residues. The PCR had 60 Vbeta and 13 Jbeta primers. Authors' data handling: In a later analysis, the count reached roughly 80 million unique TCR beta chains, with about 12 million shared. This table comes from immunoSEQ multiplex PCR, and its TCRdb copy is limited to in-frame clones, with some not included. Clone size and the V and J calls come from that table; the DNA yielded D and trimming. This repertoire shows around 190,000 clones, roughly 75% found once; its top ten account for 4.5% to 5.5%. A note on this clone: Its antigen is undetermined.

The clonotype was recovered from a man aged 25 to 45 in good health and CMV-seropositive. This rearrangement joins TRBV6-1 to TRBJ2-3; 11 bases match TRBD2. The sequenced sample consisted of PBMCs. CDR3 amino acids: CASTLGTSGDTQYF. CDR3 DNA sequence: TGTGCCAGTACCCTCGGGACTAGCGGAGATACGCAGTATTTT.